The present TCR beta chain was sequenced within a study of T cell responses to AZD1222 COVID-19 vaccine. Overall study results and limits: Repertoires were collected only later (after the peak T cell response had occurred). Spike was spanned by vaccine-associated CD4 TCRs, with dominance at 160-218 and 743-854. Donors in the cohort were predominantly white British and more often female, and clonal diversity was possibly underestimated.

V lost 3 bases and J 2 bases, leaving 9 bases between the germline ends. Germline V gene sequence: CDR1 SGHTA, CDR2 FQGTGA. The CDR3 consists of 14 residues. With respect to this clone: The target antigen is unknown.

Assay: immunoSEQ multiplex PCR; the TCRdb copy retains only in-frame clones and omits some. Among over 100,000 clones listed, roughly nine tenths were seen once. The sample was peripheral blood, taken on day 0 of AZD1222 vaccination. The V gene is TRBV7-3, the J gene TRBJ2-3, with D possibly being TRBD2 (5 bases). The sequence was collected from an adult in good health. Here the CDR3 reads CASSLDLTTDTQYF. The DNA for the CDR3 is TGTGCCAGCAGCTTGGACTTAACCACAGATACGCAGTATTTT.